This T cell receptor beta chain was recovered during a study of human T cells and chemical hapten exposure. Study background: Alopecia universalis, totalis or areata was present in patients who were mostly female.

This sample's time point: pre-sensitization, week 0. The treatment here: therapeutic diphenylcyclopropenone sensitization with weekly scalp DPC. TCRdb passed the RACE reads through MiXCR, listing each CDR3 protein once. Among roughly 38,000 distinct CDR3 sequences listed, 7.6% were seen once. Deletions cut 3 bases from V and 5 bases from J, with 19 bases between. This CDR3 contains 17 residues. This clonotype was seen repeatedly, ten times or more. The sample consisted of whole blood, taken in connection with sensitization to the hapten diphenylcyclopropenone (DPC). This sequence joins TRBV12-3 or TRBV12-4 and TRBJ1-4, with a possible D match to TRBD1 (5 bases). The receptor comes from a woman between 45 and 65 years old with alopecia areata. Some clones in this sample may be carry-over from other donors' samples. CDR3 bases: TGTGCCAGCAGTTTTCTTCAGGGAGGGGTACCCAATGAAAAACTGTTTTTT. Translation: CASSFLQGGVPNEKLFF.